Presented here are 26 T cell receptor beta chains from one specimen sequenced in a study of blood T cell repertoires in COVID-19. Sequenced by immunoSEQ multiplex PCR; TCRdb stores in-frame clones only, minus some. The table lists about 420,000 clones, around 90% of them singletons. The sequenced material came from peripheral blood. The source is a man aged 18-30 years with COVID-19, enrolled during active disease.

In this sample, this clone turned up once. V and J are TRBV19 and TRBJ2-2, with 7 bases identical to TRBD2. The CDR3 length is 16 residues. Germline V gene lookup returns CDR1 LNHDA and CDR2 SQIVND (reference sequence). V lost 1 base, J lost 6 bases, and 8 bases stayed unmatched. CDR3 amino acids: CASSIGEGLVSGELFF. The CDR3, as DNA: TGTGCCAGTAGTATAGGGGAGGGTTTGGTGTCCGGGGAGCTGTTTTTT.

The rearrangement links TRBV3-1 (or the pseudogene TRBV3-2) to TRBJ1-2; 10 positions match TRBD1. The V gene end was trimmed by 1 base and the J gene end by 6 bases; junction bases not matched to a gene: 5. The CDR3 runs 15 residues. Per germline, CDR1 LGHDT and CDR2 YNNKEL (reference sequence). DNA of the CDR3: TGTGCCAGCAGCCAAGCCGGCGGACAGGGGGATGGCTACACCTTC. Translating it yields CASSQAGGQGDGYTF.

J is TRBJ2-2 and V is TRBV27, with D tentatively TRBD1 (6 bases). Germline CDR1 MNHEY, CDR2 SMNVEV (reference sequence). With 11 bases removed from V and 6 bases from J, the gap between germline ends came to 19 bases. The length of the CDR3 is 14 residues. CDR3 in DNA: TGTGCCTCCTCCACAGGGTTAGGCGCCGGGGAGCTGTTTTTT. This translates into CASSTGLGAGELFF.

As DNA, the CDR3 is TGTGCCAGCAGTAACAACAGGTTCTATGGCTACACCTTC. This codes for CASSNNRFYGYTF. The chain has TRBV6-5 and TRBJ1-2; maybe TRBD1 (5 bases). This CDR3 contains 13 residues. V dropped 5 bases and J dropped 4 bases, with 11 bases sitting between them. Germline assignment: CDR1 MNHEY and CDR2 SVGAGI.

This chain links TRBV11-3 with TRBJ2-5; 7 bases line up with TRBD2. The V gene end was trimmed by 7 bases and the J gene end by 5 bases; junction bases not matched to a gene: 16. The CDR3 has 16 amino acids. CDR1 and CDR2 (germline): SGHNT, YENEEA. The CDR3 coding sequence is TGTGCCAGCACCTCCGATGGACTAGGACTTGTCGAGACCCAGTACTTC. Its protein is CASTSDGLGLVETQYF.

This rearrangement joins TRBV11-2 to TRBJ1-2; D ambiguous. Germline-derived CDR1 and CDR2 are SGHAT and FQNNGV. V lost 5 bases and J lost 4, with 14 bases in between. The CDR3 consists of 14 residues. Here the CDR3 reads CASSQPGVSYGYTF. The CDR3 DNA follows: TGTGCCAGCAGCCAACCCGGTGTTAGCTATGGCTACACCTTC. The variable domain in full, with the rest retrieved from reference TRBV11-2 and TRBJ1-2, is EAGVAQSPRYKIIEKRQSVAFWCNPISGHATLYWYQQILGQGPKLLIQFQNNGVVDDSQLPKDRFSAERLKGVDSTLKIQPAKLEDSAVYLCASSQPGVSYGYTFGSGTRLTVV.

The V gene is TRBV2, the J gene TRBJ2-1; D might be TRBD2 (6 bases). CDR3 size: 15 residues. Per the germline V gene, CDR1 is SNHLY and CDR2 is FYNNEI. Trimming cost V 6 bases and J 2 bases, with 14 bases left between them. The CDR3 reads CASSNRETPYNEQFF. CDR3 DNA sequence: TGTGCCAGCAGCAACCGGGAGACTCCCTACAATGAGCAGTTCTTC.

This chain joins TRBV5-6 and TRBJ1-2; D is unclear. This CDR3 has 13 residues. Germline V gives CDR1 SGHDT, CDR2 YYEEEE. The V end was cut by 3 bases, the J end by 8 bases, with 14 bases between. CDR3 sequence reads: CASSSRARPGYTF. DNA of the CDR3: TGTGCCAGCAGCTCGAGAGCCCGCCCCGGCTACACCTTC.

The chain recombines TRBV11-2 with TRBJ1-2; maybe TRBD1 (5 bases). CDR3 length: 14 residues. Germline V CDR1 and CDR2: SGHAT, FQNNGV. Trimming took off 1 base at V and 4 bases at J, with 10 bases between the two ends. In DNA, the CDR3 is TGTGCCAGCAGCTTAGGTCAGGGTTTCTATGGCTACACCTTC. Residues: CASSLGQGFYGYTF. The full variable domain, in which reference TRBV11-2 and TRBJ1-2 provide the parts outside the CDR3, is EAGVAQSPRYKIIEKRQSVAFWCNPISGHATLYWYQQILGQGPKLLIQFQNNGVVDDSQLPKDRFSAERLKGVDSTLKIQPAKLEDSAVYLCASSLGQGFYGYTFGSGTRLTVV.

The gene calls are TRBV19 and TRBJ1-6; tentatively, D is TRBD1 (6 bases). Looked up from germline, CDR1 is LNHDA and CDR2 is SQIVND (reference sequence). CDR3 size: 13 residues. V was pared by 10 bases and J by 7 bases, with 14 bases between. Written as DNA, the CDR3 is TGTGCCACAGGGACATATCTAAATTCACCCCTCCACTTT. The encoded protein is CATGTYLNSPLHF.

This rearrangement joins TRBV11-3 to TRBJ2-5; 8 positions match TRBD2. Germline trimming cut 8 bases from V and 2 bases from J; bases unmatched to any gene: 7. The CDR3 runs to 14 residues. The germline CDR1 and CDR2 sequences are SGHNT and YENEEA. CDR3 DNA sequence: TGTGCCAGCGGACTACTAGCGGTACAAGAGACCCAGTACTTC. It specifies CASGLLAVQETQYF.

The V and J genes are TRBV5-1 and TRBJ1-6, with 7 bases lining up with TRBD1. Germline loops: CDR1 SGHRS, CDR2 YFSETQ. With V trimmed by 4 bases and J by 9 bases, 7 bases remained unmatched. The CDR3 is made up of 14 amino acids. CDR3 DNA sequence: TGCGCCAGCAGCCCGGGGACAGTCGGTTCACCCCTCCACTTT. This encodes CASSPGTVGSPLHF.

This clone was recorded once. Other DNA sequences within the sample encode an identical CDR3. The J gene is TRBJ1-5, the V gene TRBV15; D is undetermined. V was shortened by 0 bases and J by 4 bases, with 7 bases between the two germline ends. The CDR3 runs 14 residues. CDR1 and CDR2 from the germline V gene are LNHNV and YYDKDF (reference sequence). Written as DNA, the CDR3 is TGTGCCACCAGCAGAGATAGAGGAAATCAGCCCCAGCATTTT. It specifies CATSRDRGNQPQHF.

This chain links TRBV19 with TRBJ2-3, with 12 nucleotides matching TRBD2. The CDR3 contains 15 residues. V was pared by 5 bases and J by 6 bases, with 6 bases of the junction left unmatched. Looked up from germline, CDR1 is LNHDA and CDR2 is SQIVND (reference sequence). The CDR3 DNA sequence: TGTGCCAGTAGTCTCCTAGCGGGGGGGCGGGATACGCAGTATTTT. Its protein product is CASSLLAGGRDTQYF.

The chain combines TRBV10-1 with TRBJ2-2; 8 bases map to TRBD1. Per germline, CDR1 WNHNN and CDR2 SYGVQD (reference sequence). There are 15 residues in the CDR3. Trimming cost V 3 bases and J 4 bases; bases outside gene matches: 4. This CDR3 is CASSDLQGGTGELFF. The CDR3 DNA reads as TGCGCCAGCAGTGACCTACAGGGGGGCACCGGGGAGCTGTTTTTT.

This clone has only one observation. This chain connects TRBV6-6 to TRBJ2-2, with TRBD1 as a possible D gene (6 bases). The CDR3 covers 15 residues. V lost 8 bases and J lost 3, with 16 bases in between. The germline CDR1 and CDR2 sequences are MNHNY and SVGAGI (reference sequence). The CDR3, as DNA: TGTGCCAGCGGAGGTTTACAGGGATACACCGGGGAGCTGTTTTTT. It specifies CASGGLQGYTGELFF.

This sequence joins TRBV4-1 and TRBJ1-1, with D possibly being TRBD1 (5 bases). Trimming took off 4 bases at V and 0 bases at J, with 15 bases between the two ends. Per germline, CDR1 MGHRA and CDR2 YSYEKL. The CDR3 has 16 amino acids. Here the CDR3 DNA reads TGCGCCAGCAGCCGGAGCTCAGGGATTATGAACACTGAAGCTTTCTTT. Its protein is CASSRSSGIMNTEAFF.

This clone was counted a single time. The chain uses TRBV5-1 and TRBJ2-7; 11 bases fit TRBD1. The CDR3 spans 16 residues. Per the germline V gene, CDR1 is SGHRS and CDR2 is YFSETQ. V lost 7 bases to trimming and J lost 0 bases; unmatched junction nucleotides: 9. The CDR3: CASHAGQGALSYEQYF. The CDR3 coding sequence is TGCGCCAGCCACGCTGGACAGGGGGCCCTCTCCTACGAGCAGTACTTC.

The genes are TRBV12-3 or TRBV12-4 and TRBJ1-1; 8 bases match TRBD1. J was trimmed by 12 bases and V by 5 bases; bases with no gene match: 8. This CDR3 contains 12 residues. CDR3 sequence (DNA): TGTGCCAGCAGTCAGGGACAGGCAGCCCCTTTCTTT. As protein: CASSQGQAAPFF.

CDR3 in amino acids: CASSEAVAGVARNEQFF. The CDR3 DNA sequence: TGTGCCAGCAGTGAAGCGGTAGCGGGAGTGGCCAGGAATGAGCAGTTCTTC. The chain has TRBV2 and TRBJ2-1; 9 nucleotides agree with TRBD2. In germline, CDR1 is SNHLY, CDR2 FYNNEI. The CDR3 is 17 amino acids. The trim removed 0 bases at V and 7 bases at J, leaving 10 bases unmatched. Looking up the rest from reference TRBV2 and TRBJ2-1 gives the full variable domain: EPEVTQTPSHQVTQMGQEVILRCVPISNHLYFYWYRQILGQKVEFLVSFYNNEISEKSEIFDDQFSVERPDGSNFTLKIRSTKLEDSAMYFCASSEAVAGVARNEQFFGPGTRLTVL.

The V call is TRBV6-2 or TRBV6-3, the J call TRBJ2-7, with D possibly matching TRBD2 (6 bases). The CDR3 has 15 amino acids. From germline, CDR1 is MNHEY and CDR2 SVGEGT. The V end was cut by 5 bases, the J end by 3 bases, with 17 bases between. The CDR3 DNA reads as TGTGCCAGCAGTACGACGCTGGGACTCCTCTACGAGCAGTACTTC. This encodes CASSTTLGLLYEQYF.

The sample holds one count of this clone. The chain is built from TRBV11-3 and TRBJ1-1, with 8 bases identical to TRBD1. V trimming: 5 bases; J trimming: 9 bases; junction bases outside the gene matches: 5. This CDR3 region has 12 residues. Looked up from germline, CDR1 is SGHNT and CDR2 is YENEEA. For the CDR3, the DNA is TGTGCCAGCAGCCAGGGGGCTTGTAAAGCTTTCTTT. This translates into CASSQGACKAFF.

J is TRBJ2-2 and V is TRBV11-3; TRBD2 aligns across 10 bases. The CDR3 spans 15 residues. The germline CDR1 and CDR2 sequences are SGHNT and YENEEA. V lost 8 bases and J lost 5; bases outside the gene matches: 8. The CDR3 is CASGLAGAGTGELFF. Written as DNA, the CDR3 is TGTGCCAGCGGGCTAGCGGGAGCGGGAACCGGGGAGCTGTTTTTT.

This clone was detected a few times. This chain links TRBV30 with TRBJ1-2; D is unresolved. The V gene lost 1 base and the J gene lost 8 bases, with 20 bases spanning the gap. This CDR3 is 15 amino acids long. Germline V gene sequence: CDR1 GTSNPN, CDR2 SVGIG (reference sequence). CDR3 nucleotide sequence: TGTGCCTGGAGTGCATCTGGGCTCTACCTCCACGGCTACACCTTC. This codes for CAWSASGLYLHGYTF.

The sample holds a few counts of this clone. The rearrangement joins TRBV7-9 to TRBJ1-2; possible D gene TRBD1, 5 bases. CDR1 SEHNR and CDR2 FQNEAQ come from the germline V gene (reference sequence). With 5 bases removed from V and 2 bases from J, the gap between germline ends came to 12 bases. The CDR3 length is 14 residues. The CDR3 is CASSPLTANYGYTF. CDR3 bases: TGTGCCAGCAGCCCATTGACAGCCAACTATGGCTACACCTTC.

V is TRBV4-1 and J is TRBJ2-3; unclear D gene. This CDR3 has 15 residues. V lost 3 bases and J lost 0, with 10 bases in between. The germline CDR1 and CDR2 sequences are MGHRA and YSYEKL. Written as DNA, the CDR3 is TGCGCCAGCAGCCACTCCGGGTCCAGCACAGATACGCAGTATTTT. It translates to CASSHSGSSTDTQYF.